The 26 T cell receptor beta chains in this list originate from one sample, sequenced in a study of blood T cell repertoires in COVID-19. The method was immunoSEQ multiplex PCR; TCRdb's version includes in-frame clones alone and lacks a portion of them. Of around 250,000 clones listed, approximately 85% are singletons. Sequencing was performed on peripheral blood. These receptors all come from a middle-aged man with active or convalescent COVID-19.

The gene calls are TRBV3-1 (or the pseudogene TRBV3-2) and TRBJ2-3; D gene ambiguous. The CDR3 has 14 amino acids. Germline assignment: CDR1 LGHDT and CDR2 YNNKEL (reference sequence). Deletions cut 2 bases from V and 2 bases from J, with 8 bases between. The CDR3 loop is CASSQSVLTDTQYF. The CDR3 nucleotides are TGTGCCAGCAGCCAATCGGTTCTCACAGATACGCAGTATTTT.

The chain joins TRBV7-6 to TRBJ2-7, with TRBD1 matching over 12 bases. Unmatched junction bases numbered 9, after V lost 5 bases and J lost 7 bases. Per the germline V gene, CDR1 is SGHVS and CDR2 is FNYEAQ. CDR3 length: 15 amino acids. The CDR3 bases are TGTGCCAGCAGCGCCGGGACAGGGGGCCTTAGTGAGCAGTACTTC. As protein: CASSAGTGGLSEQYF.

This clone was counted only a few times. The gene calls are TRBV2 and TRBJ1-5, with unresolved D. V lost 3 bases and J 9 bases, leaving 12 bases between the germline ends. This CDR3 spans 13 amino acids. CDR1 SNHLY and CDR2 FYNNEI come from the germline V gene. The DNA for the CDR3 is TGTGCCAGCAGTGAGTCTGGCACATCGCCCCAGCATTTT. It specifies CASSESGTSPQHF.

This clone was observed a handful of times. The rearrangement uses TRBV2 and TRBJ1-5, with a weak D call TRBD1 (6 bases). The CDR3 spans 15 residues. V was pared by 1 base and J by 1 base, with 8 bases between. Germline V gene data show CDR1 as SNHLY and CDR2 as FYNNEI. The DNA for the CDR3 is TGTGCCAGCAGTGAAGGACAGGTCAGCAATCAGCCCCAGCATTTT. Its protein is CASSEGQVSNQPQHF.

This clone was observed a few times. The chain links TRBV19 to TRBJ1-6; the D is unclear. CDR1 is LNHDA and CDR2 is SQIVND in the germline V gene (reference sequence). Deletions cut 3 bases from V and 7 bases from J, with 7 bases between. The CDR3 covers 13 residues. The CDR3 loop is CASSIRGNSPLHF. The CDR3 coding sequence is TGTGCCAGTAGTATCCGAGGGAATTCACCCCTCCACTTT. The full variable domain, rest sourced from reference TRBV19 and TRBJ1-6, is DGGITQSPKYLFRKEGQNVTLSCEQNLNHDAMYWYRQDPGQGLRLIYYSQIVNDFQKGDIAEGYSVSREKKESFPLTVTSAQKNPTAFYLCASSIRGNSPLHFGNGTRLTVT.

Here the CDR3 DNA reads TGTGCCACCAGTCAAGCAGGGGACGGGCAGTACTTC. This codes for CATSQAGDGQYF. This chain links TRBV24-1 with TRBJ2-7, with D maybe TRBD1 (6 bases). V lost 6 bases to trimming and J lost 9 bases, with 14 bases between them. CDR1 is KGHDR and CDR2 is SFDVKD in the germline V gene. This CDR3 is 12 amino acids long.

This clone was found a few times. The DNA of the CDR3 is TGCAGCGTTTCTGGGGACTGGTATGGCTACACCTTC. Protein: CSVSGDWYGYTF. The chain links TRBV29-1 to TRBJ1-2; a possible D gene is TRBD1 (5 bases). The length of the CDR3 is 12 residues. Per the germline V gene, CDR1 is SQVTM and CDR2 is ANQGSEA. V was cut by 5 bases and J by 5 bases, with 12 bases left in between. The variable domain in full, completed from reference TRBV29-1 and TRBJ1-2, reads SAVISQKPSRDICQRGTSLTIQCQVDSQVTMMFWYRQQPGQSLTLIATANQGSEATYESGFVIDKFPISRPNLTFSTLTVSNMSPEDSSIYLCSVSGDWYGYTFGSGTRLTVV.

V gene TRBV27 combines with J gene TRBJ1-1, with unresolved D. V gave up 5 bases and J gave up 10 bases, with 20 bases separating them. The germline gives CDR1 MNHEY, CDR2 SMNVEV (reference sequence). The CDR3 runs to 14 residues. The CDR3 DNA is TGTGCCAGCAGTCCCCGGGTCTCCGATTACTTAGCTTTCTTT. Protein product: CASSPRVSDYLAFF.

V usage is TRBV18 and J usage is TRBJ2-3; 15 bases are shared with TRBD2. The germline CDR1 and CDR2 sequences are KGHSH and LQKENI. The ends lost 3 bases at V and 10 bases at J; junction bases unmatched: 5. This CDR3 region has 15 residues. The CDR3 DNA reads TGTGCCAGCTCACCCCGGACTAGCGGGAGGGAGGCGCAGTATTTT. It encodes CASSPRTSGREAQYF.

This clone was seen once. This rearrangement joins TRBV7-8 to TRBJ1-2; possible D gene TRBD1, 5 bases. V lost 1 base, J lost 6 bases, and 9 bases lay in between. The germline V gene encodes CDR1 SGHVS and CDR2 FQNEAQ. This CDR3 spans 13 amino acids. CDR3: CASSLGTTNGYTF. For the CDR3, the DNA is TGTGCCAGCAGCTTAGGGACAACCAATGGCTACACCTTC.

This clone was seen a few times. The V and J genes are TRBV11-3 and TRBJ2-5; tentative D call: TRBD1 (7 bases). The CDR3 runs 15 residues. Germline V gives CDR1 SGHNT, CDR2 YENEEA. Trimming removed 1 base at V and 2 bases at J, with 11 bases between. CDR3 loop: CASSLGGTVQETQYF. Here the CDR3 DNA reads TGTGCCAGCAGCTTAGGCGGGACAGTTCAAGAGACCCAGTACTTC.

V is TRBV7-9 and J is TRBJ2-3; maybe TRBD2 (6 bases). V lost 4 bases and J lost 6, with 17 bases in between. CDR1 and CDR2 from the germline V gene are SEHNR and FQNEAQ (reference sequence). There are 15 residues in the CDR3. The CDR3 DNA reads as TGTGCCAGCAGCTCCCTTGCGGGGTGGGGCGATACGCAGTATTTT. Translated, it gives CASSSLAGWGDTQYF.

The V gene is TRBV21-1, the J gene TRBJ2-7; TRBD2, the table's D call, was not compared with the DNA. TRBV21-1 is a recognized pseudogene. CDR3 size: 20 residues. CDR3 coding DNA: TGTGCCAGCAGCGCCGGGGCCTCCGGGACTAGCGGGAGGGCTTCCTACGAGCAGTACTTC. This sequence encodes CASSAGASGTSGRASYEQYF.

This clone was counted a few times. Here the CDR3 DNA reads TGTGCCAGCAGCCAATGGGACTCCCATGGCTACACCTTC. Translated, it gives CASSQWDSHGYTF. The chain joins TRBV3-1 (or the pseudogene TRBV3-2) to TRBJ1-2, with D possibly TRBD1 on 5 matching bases. Germline V lookup: CDR1 LGHDT, CDR2 YNNKEL (reference sequence). V lost 2 bases and J lost 6, with 10 bases in between. This CDR3 comprises 13 residues.

The chain links TRBV24-1 to TRBJ2-2; a weak D match, TRBD1 (7 bases). This CDR3 region has 14 residues. Looked up from germline, CDR1 is KGHDR and CDR2 is SFDVKD. The V gene lost 4 bases and the J gene lost 6 bases, with 11 bases spanning the gap. CDR3 coding DNA: TGTGCCACCAGTGACTCCAGGGGGGCCGGGGAGCTGTTTTTT. Amino acid sequence: CATSDSRGAGELFF.

Remarks on this clone: The identical CDR3 is also encoded by other nucleotide sequences in the sample. The chain is built from TRBV7-2 and TRBJ2-1, with TRBD2 matching 8 bases. Germline loops: CDR1 SGHTA, CDR2 FQGNSA. This CDR3 contains 15 residues. Germline trimming cut 2 bases from V and 0 bases from J; bases unmatched to any gene: 0. This CDR3 reads CASSLSGSSYNEQFF. CDR3 bases: TGTGCCAGCAGCTTAAGCGGGAGCTCCTACAATGAGCAGTTCTTC.

The chain combines TRBV6-5 with TRBJ1-2; a weak D match, TRBD1 (5 bases). In germline, CDR1 is MNHEY, CDR2 SVGAGI. CDR3 length equals 11 residues. The V end lost 7 bases, the J end lost 5 bases, and 8 bases lay between the germline ends. In DNA form, the CDR3 reads TGTGCCAGCACAGGGATTTATGGCTACACCTTC. Translated, it gives CASTGIYGYTF.

The V and J genes are TRBV12-3 or TRBV12-4 and TRBJ1-1; 9 nucleotides match TRBD1. V dropped 7 bases and J dropped 4; count of bases not matched to a gene: 4. The CDR3 is made up of 13 amino acids. Here the CDR3 reads CASNLDRGTEAFF. CDR3 in DNA: TGTGCCAGCAACCTGGACAGGGGCACTGAAGCTTTCTTT.

The CDR3 sequence is CASSPEEGAYGYTF. The CDR3 DNA sequence: TGTGCCAGCAGCCCCGAGGAAGGGGCCTATGGCTACACCTTC. The chain uses TRBV6-5 and TRBJ1-2, with D possibly TRBD1 on 5 matching bases. CDR1 and CDR2 from the germline V gene are MNHEY and SVGAGI. This CDR3 is built from 14 residues. Trimming took 6 bases from V and 4 from J, leaving 15 bases between them.

The V and J genes are TRBV5-1 and TRBJ1-2; no firm D call. V gave up 0 bases and J gave up 2 bases, with 8 bases separating them. The CDR3 covers 14 residues. Germline V gives CDR1 SGHRS, CDR2 YFSETQ. The CDR3 bases are TGCGCCAGCAGCTTGGCCGAGGAAAACTATGGCTACACCTTC. This sequence encodes CASSLAEENYGYTF.

The chain couples TRBV2 to TRBJ2-7, with D perhaps TRBD1 (6 bases). Trimming removed 2 bases at V and 7 bases at J, with 12 bases between. CDR3 length: 13 residues. Germline assignment: CDR1 SNHLY and CDR2 FYNNEI. The CDR3 spells CASSELGAREQYF. Here the CDR3 DNA reads TGTGCCAGCAGTGAATTGGGGGCTCGGGAGCAGTACTTC.

V and J are TRBV5-1 and TRBJ2-7; D uncertain. Trimming shortened V by 0 bases and J by 3 bases, and 13 bases separated the two germline ends. The germline gives CDR1 SGHRS, CDR2 YFSETQ. The length of the CDR3 is 15 residues. DNA of the CDR3: TGCGCCAGCAGCTTGGGAGTTCCTCCCGGCTACGAGCAGTACTTC. This translates into CASSLGVPPGYEQYF.

CDR3 in DNA: TGTGCCAGCAGTTTTCGACGGGACACTGAAGCTTTCTTT. This sequence encodes CASSFRRDTEAFF. The V gene is TRBV12-3 or TRBV12-4, the J gene TRBJ1-1, with D unresolved. This CDR3 region has 13 residues. V was cut by 3 bases and J by 3 bases, with 8 bases left in between.

In DNA form, the CDR3 reads TGTGCCAGCAGCGTTCAGGGGGAAACTGAAGCTTTCTTT. The encoded protein is CASSVQGETEAFF. V gene TRBV9 combines with J gene TRBJ1-1; 7 bases are a match to TRBD1. V gave up 2 bases and J gave up 5 bases; unmatched junction bases: 3. Germline-derived CDR1 and CDR2 are SGDLS and YYNGEE. This CDR3 is built from 13 residues.

This chain links TRBV14 with TRBJ2-1, with 13 bases matching TRBD2. Germline CDR1 is SGHDN and CDR2 is FVKESK. CDR3 length equals 16 residues. V lost 6 bases and J lost 4; bases outside the gene matches: 6. The CDR3 sequence is CASSTKGLAGYNEQFF. In DNA form, the CDR3 reads TGTGCCAGCAGTACCAAGGGACTAGCGGGGTACAATGAGCAGTTCTTC. Looking up the rest from reference TRBV14 and TRBJ2-1 gives the full variable domain: EAGVTQFPSHSVIEKGQTVTLRCDPISGHDNLYWYRRVMGKEIKFLLHFVKESKQDESGMPNNRFLAERTGGTYSTLKVQPAELEDSGVYFCASSTKGLAGYNEQFFGPGTRLTVL.

CDR3 bases: TGTGCCAGCAGCCCCCACCCGAGAGCAAGCACAGATACGCAGTATTTT. Translating it yields CASSPHPRASTDTQYF. V and J are TRBV7-8 and TRBJ2-3; D call uncertain. Germline CDR1 and CDR2: SGHVS and FQNEAQ. This CDR3 is built from 16 residues. V was pared by 5 bases and J by 0 bases, with 15 bases between.